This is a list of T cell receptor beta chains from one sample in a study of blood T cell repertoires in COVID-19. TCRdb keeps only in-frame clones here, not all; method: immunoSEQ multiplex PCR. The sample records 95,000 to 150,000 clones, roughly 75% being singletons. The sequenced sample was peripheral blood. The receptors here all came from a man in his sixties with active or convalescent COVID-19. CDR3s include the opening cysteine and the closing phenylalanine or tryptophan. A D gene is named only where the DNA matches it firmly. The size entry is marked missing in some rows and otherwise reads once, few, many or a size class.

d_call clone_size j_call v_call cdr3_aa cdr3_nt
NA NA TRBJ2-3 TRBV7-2 CASSYGDRRDTQYF TGTGCCAGCAGCTATGGCGACAGGCGAGATACGCAGTATTTT
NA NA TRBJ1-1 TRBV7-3 CASSAPGTEAFF TGTGCCAGCAGCGCGCCAGGGACAGAAGCTTTCTTT
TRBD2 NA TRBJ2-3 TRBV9 CASSVASGGRGGTDTQYF TGTGCCAGCAGCGTAGCTTCGGGCGGGAGGGGCGGAACAGATACGCAGTATTTT
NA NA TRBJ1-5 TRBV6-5 CASSYHREVQPQHF TGTGCCAGCAGTTACCACAGGGAAGTACAGCCCCAGCATTTT
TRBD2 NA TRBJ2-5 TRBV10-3 CAVGGYSGKETQYF TGTGCCGTGGGCGGTTATAGCGGGAAGGAGACCCAGTACTTC
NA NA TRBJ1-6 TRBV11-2 CASSLGGGLDSPLHF TGTGCCAGCAGCTTAGGAGGCGGCCTAGACTCACCCCTCCACTTT
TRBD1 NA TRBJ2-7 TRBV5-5 CASSPTGGATYEQYF TGTGCCAGCAGCCCGACAGGGGGCGCGACCTACGAGCAGTACTTC
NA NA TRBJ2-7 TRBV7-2 CASSFNPGRVYEQYF TGTGCCAGCAGCTTCAATCCGGGCAGGGTCTACGAGCAGTACTTC
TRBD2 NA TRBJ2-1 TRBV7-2 CASSLGDGRVYNEQFF TGTGCCAGCAGCTTAGGCGACGGGAGGGTTTACAATGAGCAGTTCTTC
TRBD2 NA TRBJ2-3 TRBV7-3 CASSLGGLEDTQYF TGTGCCAGCAGCTTAGGGGGACTAGAGGATACGCAGTATTTT
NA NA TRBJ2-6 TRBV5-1 CASSESGANVLTF TGCGCCAGCAGTGAGTCTGGGGCCAACGTCCTGACTTTC
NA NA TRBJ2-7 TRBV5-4 CASSPGLLSYEQYF TGTGCCAGCAGCCCAGGACTACTCTCCTACGAGCAGTACTTC
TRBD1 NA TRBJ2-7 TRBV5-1 CASRRDRGYEQYF TGCGCCAGCAGGAGGGACAGGGGGTACGAGCAGTACTTC
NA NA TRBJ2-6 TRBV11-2 CASSPGTRSSGANVLTF TGTGCCAGCAGTCCGGGGACACGAAGCTCTGGGGCCAACGTCCTGACTTTC
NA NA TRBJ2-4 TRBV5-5 CASSFGQKNIQYF TGTGCCAGCAGCTTTGGACAGAAAAACATTCAGTACTTC
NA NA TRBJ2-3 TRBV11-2 CASSRGEGTDTQYF TGTGCCAGCAGCCGCGGGGAAGGCACAGATACGCAGTATTTT
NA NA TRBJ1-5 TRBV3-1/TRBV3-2 CASSQDGGEGNQPQHF TGTGCCAGCAGCCAAGATGGGGGCGAGGGCAATCAGCCCCAGCATTTT
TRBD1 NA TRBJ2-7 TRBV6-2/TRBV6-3 CASSRATGIDLHEQYF TGTGCCAGCAGCCGCGCGACAGGGATAGACCTCCACGAGCAGTACTTC
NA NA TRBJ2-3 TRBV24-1 CATSDFVYTQYF TGTGCCACCAGTGATTTTGTCTATACGCAGTATTTT
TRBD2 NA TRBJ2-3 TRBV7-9 CASSPGLAGITDTQYF TGTGCCAGCAGCCCCGGACTAGCAGGAATCACAGATACGCAGTATTTT
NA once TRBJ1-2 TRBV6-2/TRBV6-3 CASSSTAAYGYTF TGTGCCAGCAGCTCGACAGCAGCATACGGCTACACCTTC
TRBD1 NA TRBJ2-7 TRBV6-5 CASSRDREGYEQYF TGTGCCAGCAGCCGGGACAGGGAAGGGTACGAGCAGTACTTC
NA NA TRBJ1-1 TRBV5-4 CASSLEVGRRAAFF TGTGCCAGCAGCTTGGAGGTGGGCCGCAGGGCCGCTTTCTTT
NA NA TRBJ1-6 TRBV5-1 CASKRPLHF TGCGCCAGCAAACGGCCCCTCCACTTT
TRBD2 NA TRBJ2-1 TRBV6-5 CASSYWLAGADEQFF TGTGCCAGCAGTTACTGGCTAGCGGGAGCGGATGAGCAGTTCTTC
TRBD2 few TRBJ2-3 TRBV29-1 CSVGLAETDTQYF TGCAGCGTTGGACTAGCTGAAACAGATACGCAGTATTTT
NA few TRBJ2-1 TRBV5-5 CASSGSGSYNEQFF TGTGCCAGCAGTGGCTCGGGCTCCTACAATGAGCAGTTCTTC
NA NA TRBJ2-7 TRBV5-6 CASSLVPAGRSYEQYF TGTGCCAGCAGCTTGGTCCCCGCTGGCCGCTCCTACGAGCAGTACTTC
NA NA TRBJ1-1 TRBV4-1 CASSPPRASNTEAFF TGCGCCAGCAGCCCTCCGAGAGCGAGCAACACTGAAGCTTTCTTT